One and the same sample provided the 7 T cell receptor beta chains below, sequenced in a study of T-cell memory formation after mild COVID-19. TCRdb redid the calling of the 5' RACE reads with MiXCR, one entry per CDR3 protein. This table has over 150,000 distinct CDR3 sequences, approximately 17% appearing once. Sequenced input: PBMCs or a T cell subset sorted from them (not recorded which). The receptor set was obtained from a man aged 18 to 30 who had mild COVID-19 (a few samples of this study predate the infection). Cell type and time point are not known.

The chain has TRBV3-1 and TRBJ2-5; tentatively, D is TRBD2 (6 bases). This CDR3 has 13 amino acids. V was trimmed by 8 bases and J by 5 bases, leaving 15 bases between them. From germline, CDR1 is LGHDT and CDR2 YNNKEL (reference sequence). CDR3 DNA: TGTGCCAGCGCCCGGGACTCGGAGGAGACCCAGTACTTC. It codes for CASARDSEETQYF.

This clonotype was observed a few times. Sequence at one end of the junction differs from germline and may be a read error. The J gene is TRBJ1-6, the V gene TRBV7-7; 8 positions agree with TRBD1. The CDR3 consists of 13 residues. CDR1 and CDR2 (germline): SSHAT, FNYEAQ (reference sequence). The DNA of the CDR3 is TGTGCTAGCAGTCGGGACAGGTGGGCACCCCTCCACTTT. This sequence encodes CASSRDRWAPLHF. The full variable domain, in which reference TRBV7-7 and TRBJ1-6 provide the parts outside the CDR3, is GAGVSQSPRYKVTKRGQDVTLRCDPISSHATLYWYQQALGQGPEFLTYFNYEAQPDKSGLPSDRFSAERPEGSISTLTIQRTEQRDSAMYRCASSRDRWAPLHFGNGTRLTVT.

This sequence joins TRBV12-3 or TRBV12-4 and TRBJ1-2; D is uncertain. Trimming removed 2 bases from V and 4 bases from J, with 11 bases in between. The CDR3 contains 14 residues. The DNA for the CDR3 is TGTGCCAGCAGTTTAACTGACGGCCTCTATGGCTACACCTTC. Protein: CASSLTDGLYGYTF.

This clonotype was detected only a few times. V is TRBV7-2 and J is TRBJ2-4; TRBD2 aligns across 16 bases. The CDR3 is made up of 18 amino acids. The germline gives CDR1 SGHTA, CDR2 FQGNSA. V lost 5 bases to trimming and J lost 3 bases; unmatched junction nucleotides: 7. The CDR3 DNA is TGTGCCAGCAGCCTGGGACTAGCGGGGGGGCGTGGCAAAAACATTCAGTACTTC. Translation gives CASSLGLAGGRGKNIQYF.

V gene TRBV12-3 or TRBV12-4 combines with J gene TRBJ1-6; D gene unclear. V shed 3 bases and J shed 6 bases, with 9 bases lying between them. The CDR3 totals 14 residues. The CDR3, as DNA: TGTGCCAGCAGTTTGACTCTCCGTAATTCACCCCTCCACTTT. Protein product: CASSLTLRNSPLHF.

The table lists this clonotype with a few counts. The CDR3 sequence: CASRPGVFYGYTF. The CDR3 DNA sequence: TGTGCCAGCAGGCCAGGGGTCTTCTATGGCTACACCTTC. This chain links TRBV2 with TRBJ1-2; possible D gene TRBD1, 6 bases. CDR1 SNHLY and CDR2 FYNNEI come from the germline V gene. The V end was cut by 6 bases, the J end by 4 bases, with 12 bases between. This CDR3 has 13 residues.

The CDR3 loop is CASSQGIGTGQRLAKNIQYF. Written as DNA, the CDR3 is TGTGCCAGCAGCCAGGGGATCGGGACAGGGCAACGACTAGCCAAAAACATTCAGTACTTC. This chain uses TRBV14 with TRBJ2-4, with 9 bases lining up with TRBD1. CDR3 size: 20 residues. Germline loops: CDR1 SGHDN, CDR2 FVKESK. The V and J ends lost 3 bases and 0 bases, in that order; junction bases with no gene match: 15.